One TCR beta chain is described in this entry. Antigen: not known. Per germline, CDR1 MNHEY and CDR2 SMNVEV (reference sequence). After removal of 6 bases from V and 3 bases from J, the junction contained 6 bases not matched to a gene. The CDR3 contains 14 residues. This sample was included in a study of OX40 agonist ivuxolimab in advanced cancers. Looking at the study overall: Cancers in dose escalation were hepatocellular, melanoma, renal cell and head and neck.

Enrollment shut out patients with autoimmune disease history or systemic immunosuppression. TCRdb's copy holds only in-frame clones and misses some; the assay was immunoSEQ multiplex PCR. The table has 60,000 to 100,000 clones, roughly 94% seen once. The study's findings and limits: At doses 0.1 to 3.0 mg/kg, CD4+ and CD8+ clones expanded.

The specimen was CD4+ or CD8+ T cells sorted from blood, collected in a trial of the OX40 agonist ivuxolimab. The chain is built from TRBV27 and TRBJ2-7, with 9 bases lining up with TRBD1. The clonotype was recovered from an adult with an advanced solid tumor such as melanoma, head and neck, liver or kidney cancer. This chain's CDR3 is CASRGQGLIYEQYF. DNA for the CDR3: TGTGCCAGCAGGGGACAGGGATTGATCTACGAGCAGTACTTC.